This T cell receptor beta chain was observed in a study of glioma-infiltrating T cells. Study details: Presurgical dexamethasone in glioma patients lasted six or fewer days.

Using RNA template, CDR3s of TCR alpha and beta were amplified with iRepertoire arm-PCR. TCRdb re-analysed the multiplex PCR reads in MiXCR, keeping a single row per CDR3 protein. The table includes more than 300,000 distinct CDR3 sequences, 41% detected once. Germline values: CDR1 DFQATT, CDR2 SNEGSKA (reference sequence). The V segment lost 6 bases and the J segment 0 bases; nucleotides outside the gene matches: 11. This CDR3 spans 15 amino acids. This clonotype came up a few times. What was sequenced was glioma tissue, nonneoplastic brain tissue, or PBMCs (not recorded which). This receptor was obtained from a human donor with low-grade glioma or glioblastoma, undergoing nonglioma brain surgery, or in good health (not recorded which). The chain uses TRBV20-1 and TRBJ2-7; 7 bases agree with TRBD1. CDR3 in DNA: TGCAGTGCAACCTCCACAGGGGCCAGCTCCTACGAGCAGTACTTC. The encoded protein is CSATSTGASSYEQYF.